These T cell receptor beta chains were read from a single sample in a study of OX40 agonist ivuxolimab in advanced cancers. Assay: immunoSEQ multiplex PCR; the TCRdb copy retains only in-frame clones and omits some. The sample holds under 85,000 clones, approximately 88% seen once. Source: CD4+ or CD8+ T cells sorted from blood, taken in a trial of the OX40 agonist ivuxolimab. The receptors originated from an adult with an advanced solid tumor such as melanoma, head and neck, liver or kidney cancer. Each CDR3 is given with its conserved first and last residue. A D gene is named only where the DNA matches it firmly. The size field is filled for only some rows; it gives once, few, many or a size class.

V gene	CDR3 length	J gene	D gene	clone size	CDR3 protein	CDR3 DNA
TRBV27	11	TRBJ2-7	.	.	CASTGPGEQYF	TGTGCCAGCACCGGCCCGGGAGAGCAGTACTTC
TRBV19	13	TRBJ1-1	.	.	CASSPGLNTEAFF	TGTGCCAGTAGTCCCGGGTTAAACACTGAAGCTTTCTTT
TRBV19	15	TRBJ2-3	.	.	CASSRAATSTDTQYF	TGTGCCAGTAGTAGGGCAGCGACTAGCACAGATACGCAGTATTTT
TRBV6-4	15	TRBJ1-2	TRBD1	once	CASSVGQVRLYGYTF	TGTGCCAGCAGTGTCGGACAGGTCCGCCTATATGGCTACACCTTC
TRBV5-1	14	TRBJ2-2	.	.	CASSGTPNTGELFF	TGCGCCAGCAGCGGGACACCGAACACCGGGGAGCTGTTTTTT
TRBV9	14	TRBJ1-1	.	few	CASSAPQGGTEAFF	TGTGCCAGCAGTGCCCCCCAGGGAGGAACTGAAGCTTTCTTT
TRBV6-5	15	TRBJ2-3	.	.	CASSYRQGGTDTQYF	TGTGCCAGCAGTTACCGGCAGGGAGGCACAGATACGCAGTATTTT
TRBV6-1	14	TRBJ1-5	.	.	CASSEEGGYQPQHF	TGTGCCAGCAGTGAAGAGGGGGGGTATCAGCCCCAGCATTTT
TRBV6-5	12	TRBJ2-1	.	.	CASSPGTNEQFF	TGTGCCAGCAGTCCCGGGACCAATGAGCAGTTCTTC
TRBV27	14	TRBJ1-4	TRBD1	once	CASRSQGVREKLFF	TGTGCCAGCAGGTCACAGGGGGTTCGTGAAAAACTGTTTTTT
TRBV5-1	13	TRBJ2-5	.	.	CASSLMGQETQYF	TGCGCCAGCAGCCTTATGGGGCAAGAGACCCAGTACTTC
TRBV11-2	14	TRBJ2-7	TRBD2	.	CASSSRSGGHEQYF	TGTGCCAGCAGCTCCCGCAGCGGGGGGCACGAGCAGTACTTC
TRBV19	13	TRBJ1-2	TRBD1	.	CASSKDRKPSYTF	TGTGCCAGTAGTAAGGACAGGAAACCCAGCTACACCTTC
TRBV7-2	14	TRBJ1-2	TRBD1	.	CASSLTGGNYGYTF	TGTGCCAGCAGCTTAACAGGGGGTAACTATGGCTACACCTTC
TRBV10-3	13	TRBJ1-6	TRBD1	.	CAINPGGSSPLHF	TGTGCCATCAATCCAGGGGGTAGTTCACCCCTCCACTTT
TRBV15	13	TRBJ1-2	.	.	CATSRDRQFGYTF	TGTGCCACCAGCAGAGATAGACAGTTTGGCTACACCTTC
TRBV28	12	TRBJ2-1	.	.	CASSGQRERQFF	TGTGCCAGCAGTGGACAACGAGAGAGGCAGTTCTTC
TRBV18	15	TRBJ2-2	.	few	CASSEWTANTGELFF	TGTGCCAGCTCAGAGTGGACAGCGAACACCGGGGAGCTGTTTTTT
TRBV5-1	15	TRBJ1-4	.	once	CASSPSKGANEKLFF	TGCGCCAGCAGCCCCTCTAAGGGGGCTAATGAAAAACTGTTTTTT
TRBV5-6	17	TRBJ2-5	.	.	CASSLRGGAQYQETQYF	TGTGCCAGCAGCTTGAGGGGGGGAGCCCAGTACCAAGAGACCCAGTACTTC
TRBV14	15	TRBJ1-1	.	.	CASSQDPGRWTEAFF	TGTGCCAGCAGCCAAGATCCAGGAAGATGGACTGAAGCTTTCTTT
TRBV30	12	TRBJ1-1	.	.	CAWSHGRGFGFF	TGTGCCTGGAGCCACGGACGAGGCTTCGGTTTCTTT
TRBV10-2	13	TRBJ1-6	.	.	CATTGTVNSPLHF	TGCGCCACCACCGGGACCGTTAATTCACCCCTCCACTTT
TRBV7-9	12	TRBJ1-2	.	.	CASSLDSYGYTF	TGTGCCAGCAGCTTAGACAGCTATGGCTACACCTTC
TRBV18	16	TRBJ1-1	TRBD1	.	CASSPPVRGGNTEAFF	TGTGCCAGCTCACCACCGGTCAGGGGGGGGAACACTGAAGCTTTCTTT
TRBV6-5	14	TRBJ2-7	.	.	CASSNPSVKGGQYF	TGTGCCAGCAGTAACCCTAGCGTTAAAGGTGGGCAGTACTTC
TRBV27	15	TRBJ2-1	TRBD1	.	CASRGPGQGSREQFF	TGTGCCAGCAGGGGACCGGGACAGGGTTCTCGTGAGCAGTTCTTC
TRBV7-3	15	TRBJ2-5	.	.	CASSLGLQGRETQYF	TGTGCCAGCAGCCTCGGACTACAGGGTAGAGAGACCCAGTACTTC
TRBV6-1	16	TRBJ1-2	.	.	CASSAMPGVANYGYTF	TGTGCCAGCAGTGCCATGCCAGGGGTAGCAAACTATGGCTACACCTTC
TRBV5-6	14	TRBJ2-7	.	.	CASRRRGTSYEQYF	TGTGCCAGCAGAAGGAGGGGCACCTCCTACGAGCAGTACTTC
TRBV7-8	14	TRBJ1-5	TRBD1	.	CASSLRQGKQPQHF	TGTGCCAGCAGCCTGCGACAGGGGAAACAGCCCCAGCATTTT
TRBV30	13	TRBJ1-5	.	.	CAWSVQPNQPQHF	TGTGCCTGGAGTGTACAACCAAATCAGCCCCAGCATTTT
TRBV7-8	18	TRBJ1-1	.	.	CASSPYRGALGINTEAFF	TGTGCCAGCAGCCCCTACCGGGGGGCCTTGGGTATAAACACTGAAGCTTTCTTT
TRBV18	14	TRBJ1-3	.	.	CASSPTGKEHTIYF	TGTGCCAGCTCCCCTACAGGGAAGGAGCACACCATATATTTT
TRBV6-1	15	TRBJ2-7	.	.	CASRASGYSSYEQYF	TGTGCCAGCAGGGCGAGCGGGTATAGCTCCTACGAGCAGTACTTC
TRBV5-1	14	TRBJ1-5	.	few	CASSLGASNQPQHF	TGCGCCAGCAGCTTGGGGGCCAGCAATCAGCCCCAGCATTTT
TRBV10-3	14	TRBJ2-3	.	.	CAISGQPSRDTQYF	TGTGCCATCAGTGGACAGCCCAGCAGAGATACGCAGTATTTT
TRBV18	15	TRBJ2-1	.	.	CASSPPGLTNNEQFF	TGTGCCAGCTCACCACCGGGCTTAACAAACAATGAGCAGTTCTTC
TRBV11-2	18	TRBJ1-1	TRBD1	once	CASSLTSGRDRGGTEAFF	TGTGCCAGCAGCTTAACCTCCGGCCGGGACAGGGGAGGCACTGAAGCTTTCTTT
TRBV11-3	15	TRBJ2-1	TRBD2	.	CASSLTLAVYNEQFF	TGTGCCAGCAGCTTAACCCTAGCGGTATACAATGAGCAGTTCTTC
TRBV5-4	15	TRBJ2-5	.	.	CASSLGRGRSETQYF	TGTGCCAGCAGCTTGGGGCGGGGTAGGTCAGAGACCCAGTACTTC
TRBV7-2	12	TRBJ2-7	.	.	CASSLTGYEQYF	TGTGCCAGCAGCTTGACCGGCTACGAGCAGTACTTC
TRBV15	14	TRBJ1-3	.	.	CATSRDRAGNTIYF	TGTGCCACCAGCAGAGATCGGGCAGGAAACACCATATATTTT
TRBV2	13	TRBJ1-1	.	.	CASIRTDPGEAFF	TGTGCCAGCATCCGGACGGATCCAGGTGAAGCTTTCTTT
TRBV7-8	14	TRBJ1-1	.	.	CASSFNYLSTEAFF	TGTGCCAGCAGCTTCAATTATCTGTCCACTGAAGCTTTCTTT
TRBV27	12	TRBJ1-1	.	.	CASVPPGGGAFF	TGTGCCAGCGTGCCCCCGGGGGGTGGGGCTTTCTTT
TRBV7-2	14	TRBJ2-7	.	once	CASSLGTKSYEQYF	TGTGCCAGCAGCTTGGGGACAAAGTCCTACGAGCAGTACTTC
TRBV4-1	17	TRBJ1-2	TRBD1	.	CASSQKRGQGRNYGYTF	TGCGCCAGCAGCCAAAAAAGGGGACAGGGGCGGAACTATGGCTACACCTTC
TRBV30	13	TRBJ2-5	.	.	CAWSVWLQETQYF	TGTGCCTGGAGTGTCTGGCTCCAAGAGACCCAGTACTTC
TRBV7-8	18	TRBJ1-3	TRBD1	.	CASSLAGTGARSGNTIYF	TGTGCCAGCAGCTTGGCCGGGACAGGGGCACGCTCTGGAAACACCATATATTTT
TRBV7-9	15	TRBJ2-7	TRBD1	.	CASSGAPGTGGEQYF	TGTGCCAGCAGCGGGGCCCCCGGGACAGGGGGCGAGCAGTACTTC
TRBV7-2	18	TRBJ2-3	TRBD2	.	CASSLTSGGALKSDTQYF	TGTGCCAGCAGCTTAACTAGCGGGGGGGCCTTGAAATCAGATACGCAGTATTTT
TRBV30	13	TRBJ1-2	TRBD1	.	CAWAGTGGSGYTF	TGTGCCTGGGCCGGGACAGGGGGTTCTGGCTACACCTTC
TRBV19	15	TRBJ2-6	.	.	CASSGTGSGANVLTF	TGTGCCAGTAGTGGAACAGGCTCTGGGGCCAACGTCCTGACTTTC
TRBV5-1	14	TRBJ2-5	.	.	CASSRGYLGETQYF	TGCGCCAGCAGCCGGGGGTACCTAGGGGAGACCCAGTACTTC
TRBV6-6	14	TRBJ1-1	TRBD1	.	CASSYQGAGTEAFF	TGTGCCAGCAGTTACCAGGGGGCGGGTACTGAAGCTTTCTTT